The TCR beta chain described here comes from a study of identical twins. MiXCR was run by TCRdb on the 5' RACE reads, yielding one entry per CDR3 protein. The data hold about 240,000 distinct CDR3 sequences, with over 9.5% observed a single time. This clonotype was picked up many times. Sequenced input: memory T cells sorted from blood. This TCR came from a man aged 45-65 years in good health.

The CDR3 DNA is TGCGCCAGCAGCCAAGCAGGGGGCTCTGGAAACACCATATATTTT. As protein: CASSQAGGSGNTIYF. The chain has TRBV4-1 and TRBJ1-3; 7 nucleotides align to TRBD1. Trimming took 1 base from V and 0 from J; bases not matched to a gene: 0. The CDR3 has 15 residues. Germline loops: CDR1 MGHRA, CDR2 YSYEKL.